One sample yielded the 30 T cell receptor beta chains listed below, sequenced in a study of blood T cell repertoires in COVID-19. Sequencing was performed with immunoSEQ multiplex PCR; in TCRdb, only in-frame clones are kept and a portion is missing. This table has almost 350,000 clones, 85% to 90% appearing once. The specimen was PBMCs or T cells enriched from blood (not recorded which). Receptors originate from a woman younger than 45 who had been exposed to COVID-19.

The chain joins TRBV7-9 to TRBJ2-5, with TRBD1 as a possible D gene (5 bases). Germline lookup yields CDR1 SEHNR and CDR2 FQNEAQ (reference sequence). Trimming stripped 2 bases from V and 2 bases from J, with 6 bases between. There are 13 residues in the CDR3. This CDR3 is CASSLRTQETQYF. The CDR3 DNA sequence: TGTGCCAGCAGCTTACGGACACAAGAGACCCAGTACTTC.

The V call is TRBV7-9, the J call TRBJ2-5; 14 bases map to TRBD2. Per germline, CDR1 SEHNR and CDR2 FQNEAQ (reference sequence). The CDR3 has 16 residues. The ends lost 5 bases at V and 2 bases at J; junction bases unmatched: 4. CDR3: CASSAGLAGVQETQYF. CDR3 DNA: TGTGCCAGCAGCGCGGGACTAGCGGGAGTTCAAGAGACCCAGTACTTC.

The rearrangement joins TRBV28 to TRBJ2-7; possibly TRBD1 for D (6 bases). The germline V and J ends were trimmed by 5 bases and 5 bases, with 13 bases remaining between them. The germline gives CDR1 MDHEN, CDR2 SYDVKM. The CDR3 length is 13 residues. The chain's CDR3 is CASSVQQGNEQYF. CDR3 DNA sequence: TGTGCCAGCAGTGTTCAACAGGGAAACGAGCAGTACTTC.

V is TRBV19 and J is TRBJ2-5, with TRBD2 identical over 7 bases. Germline CDR1 reads LNHDA; CDR2 reads SQIVND (reference sequence). After removal of 5 bases from V and 5 bases from J, the junction contained 8 bases not matched to a gene. This CDR3 has 14 amino acids. The CDR3 loop is CASSRTSTMETQYF. DNA for the CDR3: TGTGCCAGTAGTCGGACTAGTACTATGGAGACCCAGTACTTC.

This clone was seen more than once but under ten times. The rearrangement uses TRBV29-1 and TRBJ2-6, with TRBD2 matching 9 bases. The junction had 12 bases not matched to a gene; V was cut back by 6 bases and J by 0 bases. The V gene's germline CDR1 is SQVTM and CDR2 ANQGSEA. The CDR3 extends over 18 amino acids. CDR3 amino acids: CSVAWTSASISGANVLTF. The CDR3 region has the DNA TGCAGCGTCGCCTGGACTAGCGCAAGTATCTCTGGGGCCAACGTCCTGACTTTC.

The table lists this clone with a few counts. Other nucleotide sequences in the sample specify the same CDR3. The V gene is TRBV5-1, the J gene TRBJ2-6, with 8 bases aligning to TRBD1. The CDR3 runs 17 residues. With V trimmed by 0 bases and J by 0 bases, 2 bases remained unmatched. Germline V lookup: CDR1 SGHRS, CDR2 YFSETQ. For the CDR3, the DNA is TGCGCCAGCAGCTTGGGGGACAGGATCTCTGGGGCCAACGTCCTGACTTTC. This sequence encodes CASSLGDRISGANVLTF.

The chain links TRBV14 to TRBJ2-1; 8 bases align to TRBD2. V dropped 4 bases and J dropped 2; count of bases not matched to a gene: 7. The CDR3 runs 16 residues. The germline V gene encodes CDR1 SGHDN and CDR2 FVKESK. In DNA form, the CDR3 reads TGTGCCAGCAGCCCCCGGACGGGAGGGCCCTACAATGAGCAGTTCTTC. Translated: CASSPRTGGPYNEQFF.

CDR3 residues: CASSLTRENTEAFF. CDR3 nucleotide sequence: TGTGCCAGCAGCTTAACCAGGGAGAACACTGAAGCTTTCTTT. This chain connects TRBV7-3 to TRBJ1-1; tentatively, D is TRBD1 (5 bases). V was clipped by 0 bases and J by 1 base, with 6 bases between them. Germline CDR1 reads SGHTA; CDR2 reads FQGTGA. CDR3 length equals 14 residues.

The V gene is TRBV7-3, the J gene TRBJ2-2; unclear D gene. Per germline, CDR1 SGHTA and CDR2 FQGTGA. V was trimmed by 2 bases and J by 4 bases, leaving 5 bases between them. The CDR3 extends over 13 amino acids. The CDR3 nucleotides read TGTGCCAGCAGCTTATACACCACCGGGGAGCTGTTTTTT. As protein: CASSLYTTGELFF.

This clone was counted once. This chain links TRBV3-1 (or the pseudogene TRBV3-2) with TRBJ1-6; TRBD1 is a possible D gene (5 bases). V was trimmed by 4 bases and J by 5 bases, leaving 15 bases between them. The CDR3 is 16 amino acids. Germline lookup yields CDR1 LGHDT and CDR2 YNNKEL (reference sequence). The CDR3 coding sequence is TGTGCCAGCAGCCCCCCATTCAGGGCCGATAATTCACCCCTCCACTTT. It yields the protein CASSPPFRADNSPLHF.

V is TRBV12-5 and J is TRBJ2-1; 8 bases line up with TRBD2. This CDR3 spans 17 amino acids. Germline V gives CDR1 LGHNT, CDR2 FRNRAP. Losses at the gene ends were 2 bases for V and 6 bases for J; bases not matched to a gene: 12. As DNA, the CDR3 is TGTGCTAGTGGTTTGACACCCCTGAGCGGGAGCGTCAATGAGCAGTTCTTC. This gives the protein CASGLTPLSGSVNEQFF.

This chain connects TRBV27 to TRBJ1-1; a possible D gene is TRBD1 (5 bases). Trimming cost V 2 bases and J 7 bases, with 11 bases left between them. The CDR3 spans 13 residues. Germline CDR1 MNHEY, CDR2 SMNVEV (reference sequence). CDR3 bases: TGTGCCAGCAGTTTAGAGCCCGACAGTGAAGCTTTCTTT. This translates into CASSLEPDSEAFF.

This clone was counted a few times. This chain uses TRBV29-1 with TRBJ1-2; TRBD1 agrees at 8 bases. The CDR3 runs 14 residues. Germline V CDR1 and CDR2: SQVTM, ANQGSEA. With 0 bases clipped from V and 8 bases from J, the junction kept 8 bases outside the gene matches. The CDR3 loop is CSVEEDQGAGGYTF. The CDR3 DNA reads TGCAGCGTTGAAGAGGACCAGGGGGCGGGCGGCTACACCTTC.

CDR3 nucleotide sequence: TGTGCCTGGAGCCGACTCGGTCACGAGCAGTACTTC. Amino acid sequence: CAWSRLGHEQYF. The J gene is TRBJ2-7, the V gene TRBV30; no definite D call. In germline, CDR1 is GTSNPN, CDR2 SVGIG (reference sequence). The CDR3 is 12 amino acids. Trimming removed 3 bases from V and 5 bases from J, with 11 bases in between.

The chain employs TRBV28 and TRBJ1-4, with D possibly matching TRBD1 (5 bases). Trimming pared 4 bases from V and 4 bases from J, leaving 7 bases between. The length of the CDR3 is 13 residues. CDR1 is MDHEN and CDR2 is SYDVKM in the germline V gene. For the CDR3, the DNA is TGTGCCAGCAGTTCGACAGTTAATGAAAAACTGTTTTTT. This sequence encodes CASSSTVNEKLFF.

The rearrangement links TRBV3-1 (or the pseudogene TRBV3-2) to TRBJ1-2, with D hard to call. The germline V gene encodes CDR1 LGHDT and CDR2 YNNKEL (reference sequence). The V end was cut by 3 bases, the J end by 8 bases, with 10 bases between. There are 12 residues in the CDR3. CDR3 DNA: TGTGCCAGCAGCCAGGGCCTAAGGGGCTACACCTTC. Protein product: CASSQGLRGYTF.

The chain has TRBV5-6 and TRBJ2-7, with TRBD2 as a possible D gene (5 bases). From germline, CDR1 is SGHDT and CDR2 YYEEEE. Trimming took off 0 bases at V and 3 bases at J, with 16 bases between the two ends. The CDR3 spans 16 residues. Here the CDR3 reads CASSLGFRASSYEQYF. In DNA form, the CDR3 reads TGTGCCAGCAGCTTGGGTTTTCGGGCTAGCAGCTACGAGCAGTACTTC.

This chain links TRBV18 with TRBJ2-2, with 7 bases fitting TRBD2. Germline-derived CDR1 and CDR2 are KGHSH and LQKENI. The CDR3 contains 14 residues. Trimming took 0 bases from V and 6 from J; bases not matched to a gene: 1. This chain's CDR3 is CASSPPGGPGELFF. CDR3 coding DNA: TGTGCCAGCTCACCACCGGGAGGGCCCGGGGAGCTGTTTTTT.

This clone was found once. This rearrangement joins TRBV5-4 to TRBJ1-2; TRBD1 aligns across 7 bases. Germline CDR1 and CDR2: SGHNT and YYREEE (reference sequence). Losses at the gene ends were 0 bases for V and 7 bases for J; bases not matched to a gene: 12. The CDR3 totals 16 residues. Written as DNA, the CDR3 is TGTGCCAGCAGCTTGGGAGACAGGGTGGTTGATGGTGGCTACACCTTC. Residues: CASSLGDRVVDGGYTF.

The chain joins TRBV12-3 or TRBV12-4 to TRBJ1-4; D possibly corresponds to TRBD1 (5 bases). V lost 8 bases and J lost 8, with 12 bases in between. This CDR3 has 12 amino acids. In nucleotides, the CDR3 is TGTGCCAGCGGGGCAGGTGGGGAAAAACTGTTTTTT. This sequence encodes CASGAGGEKLFF.

The chain joins TRBV3-1 (or the pseudogene TRBV3-2) to TRBJ2-7; possible D gene TRBD1, 6 bases. Germline values: CDR1 LGHDT, CDR2 YNNKEL (reference sequence). V was trimmed by 1 base and J by 2 bases, leaving 18 bases between them. The CDR3 loop spans 17 amino acids. The chain's CDR3 is CASSQGFWGRGPYEQYF. The CDR3 region has the DNA TGTGCCAGCAGCCAAGGTTTCTGGGGCAGGGGCCCCTACGAGCAGTACTTC.

The J gene is TRBJ2-1, the V gene TRBV18; 9 bases are shared with TRBD1. There are 17 residues in the CDR3. The germline V gene encodes CDR1 KGHSH and CDR2 LQKENI. With 0 bases clipped from V and 1 base from J, the junction kept 4 bases outside the gene matches. In nucleotides, the CDR3 is TGTGCCAGCTCACCACCCGGGACAGGGCTTTCCTACAATGAGCAGTTCTTC. Translating gives CASSPPGTGLSYNEQFF.

The chain combines TRBV5-5 with TRBJ2-1; D might be TRBD1 (7 bases). Deletions cut 5 bases from V and 1 base from J, with 10 bases between. The germline CDR1 and CDR2 sequences are SGHKS and YYEKEE (reference sequence). This CDR3 contains 14 residues. The CDR3 DNA follows: TGTGCCAGCAGTGCGGGACAGTCCTACAATGAGCAGTTCTTC. This translates into CASSAGQSYNEQFF.

V usage is TRBV19 and J usage is TRBJ1-5, with 8 bases identical to TRBD1. Germline V gene lookup returns CDR1 LNHDA and CDR2 SQIVND (reference sequence). The CDR3 extends over 15 amino acids. The J segment lost 9 bases and the V segment lost 5 bases, leaving 12 bases of the junction unmatched. CDR3 region: CASSVARMGTGPQHF. The CDR3 DNA reads as TGTGCCAGTAGTGTCGCCCGAATGGGGACAGGGCCCCAGCATTTT.

This clone was observed a handful of times. The CDR3 DNA reads as TGTGCCAGCAGCCAAGGGACACTCGGAGAGACCCAGTACTTC. Residues: CASSQGTLGETQYF. The V call is TRBV27, the J call TRBJ2-5; tentative D call: TRBD1 (6 bases). The germline V gene encodes CDR1 MNHEY and CDR2 SMNVEV (reference sequence). The V gene lost 6 bases and the J gene lost 4 bases, with 15 bases spanning the gap. The CDR3 has 14 amino acids.

CDR3 amino acids: CSVSRDTYNEQFF. The CDR3 DNA reads as TGCAGCGTTTCCCGGGACACCTACAATGAGCAGTTCTTC. This chain links TRBV29-1 with TRBJ2-1; a weak D match, TRBD1 (6 bases). Trimming took 5 bases from V and 2 from J, leaving 10 bases between them. CDR1 is SQVTM and CDR2 is ANQGSEA in the germline V gene. The CDR3 has 13 residues.

V usage is TRBV7-3 and J usage is TRBJ2-1; 13 bases map to TRBD2. Trimming cost V 5 bases and J 2 bases; bases outside gene matches: 12. The CDR3 has 19 residues. In germline, CDR1 is SGHTA, CDR2 FQGTGA. Here the CDR3 reads CASSAFRTSGRITYNEQFF. In DNA form, the CDR3 reads TGTGCCAGCAGCGCCTTTCGGACTAGCGGGAGAATTACCTACAATGAGCAGTTCTTC.

This rearrangement joins TRBV6-4 to TRBJ2-3; 7 bases fit TRBD1. Germline lookup yields CDR1 MRHNA and CDR2 SNTAGT. V lost 2 bases to trimming and J lost 3 bases; unmatched junction nucleotides: 2. The CDR3 consists of 14 residues. The DNA for the CDR3 is TGTGCCAGCAGTGACAGGGGGCTTACAGATACGCAGTATTTT. It codes for CASSDRGLTDTQYF.

The V gene is TRBV12-3 or TRBV12-4, the J gene TRBJ1-2, with 7 bases fitting TRBD1. V lost 5 bases to trimming and J lost 3 bases; unmatched junction nucleotides: 3. The length of the CDR3 is 13 residues. The CDR3 DNA reads TGTGCCAGCAGTGTAACAGGGGACTATGGCTACACCTTC. Its protein product is CASSVTGDYGYTF.

The rearrangement joins TRBV10-3 to TRBJ1-2, with no clear D. V gave up 2 bases and J gave up 4 bases, with 14 bases separating them. The germline V gene encodes CDR1 ENHRY and CDR2 SYGVKD. This CDR3 region has 15 residues. The CDR3 region is CAISELSRFVYGYTF. The CDR3 region has the DNA TGTGCCATCAGTGAGCTGTCGAGGTTCGTCTATGGCTACACCTTC.